The 5 T cell receptor beta chains reported below all come from one sample, sequenced in a study of cytomegalovirus exposure and HLA in healthy donors. Primers: 60 Vbeta forward and 13 Jbeta reverse. Repertoires were generated with immunoSEQ multiplex PCR, while TCRdb's copy carries only in-frame clones and drops some. Of around 120,000 clones listed, 60% to 80% were seen once; the top ten hold about 4.9%. Sequenced sample: PBMCs. Receptor source: a middle-aged man in good health and CMV-seropositive.

The chain couples TRBV19 to TRBJ1-3, with D tentatively TRBD1 (6 bases). The ends were cut back, 4 bases at V and 0 bases at J, with 16 bases in the middle. This CDR3 contains 17 residues. Germline values: CDR1 LNHDA, CDR2 SQIVND (reference sequence). As DNA, the CDR3 is TGTGCCAGTAGTACCGTCGGACAGACGAGCTCTGGAAACACCATATATTTT. This codes for CASSTVGQTSSGNTIYF. Looking up the rest from reference TRBV19 and TRBJ1-3 gives the full variable domain: DGGITQSPKYLFRKEGQNVTLSCEQNLNHDAMYWYRQDPGQGLRLIYYSQIVNDFQKGDIAEGYSVSREKKESFPLTVTSAQKNPTAFYLCASSTVGQTSSGNTIYFGEGSWLTVV.

This rearrangement joins TRBV29-1 to TRBJ2-7; 9 positions match TRBD1. The CDR3 contains 17 residues. CDR1 is SQVTM and CDR2 is ANQGSEA in the germline V gene. V gave up 2 bases and J gave up 3 bases; unmatched junction bases: 14. The CDR3 DNA reads as TGCAGCGTTGAAAAGCTGGTCCGGGACAGGGTTGTCTACGAGCAGTACTTC. It yields the protein CSVEKLVRDRVVYEQYF.

This sequence joins TRBV6-6 and TRBJ1-5, with TRBD1 identical over 8 bases. The ends lost 7 bases at V and 1 base at J; junction bases unmatched: 6. This CDR3 is built from 15 residues. Germline V lookup: CDR1 MNHNY, CDR2 SVGAGI (reference sequence). The CDR3 loop reads CASTQQGGSNQPQHF. The CDR3 nucleotides read TGTGCCAGCACTCAACAGGGGGGGAGCAATCAGCCCCAGCATTTT.

The chain couples TRBV29-1 to TRBJ1-5; 7 nucleotides line up with TRBD1. This CDR3 is built from 13 residues. With V trimmed by 7 bases and J by 2 bases, 5 bases remained unmatched. Germline loops: CDR1 SQVTM, CDR2 ANQGSEA. For the CDR3, the DNA is TGCAGCGCCTCCGGGACAGGCAATCAGCCCCAGCATTTT. Protein product: CSASGTGNQPQHF.

This clone has just a few counts. The chain is built from TRBV2 and TRBJ1-1; tentative D call: TRBD1 (6 bases). CDR1 is SNHLY, CDR2 FYNNEI, per germline. The germline V and J ends were trimmed by 5 bases and 0 bases, with 13 bases remaining between them. The CDR3 totals 15 residues. CDR3 DNA: TGTGCCAGCAGTATGGACAGCCCTATGAACACTGAAGCTTTCTTT. This codes for CASSMDSPMNTEAFF.